Below, one TCR beta chain is given with its context. What this receptor recognizes is not known. These data come from a study of cytomegalovirus exposure and HLA in healthy donors (dated by TCRdb to between 2016 and 2019). With respect to the entire study: An earlier analysis of about 530 of the donors reported over 250 Gb of sequence data and roughly 120 million unique TCR beta sequences obtained from 180 million or so T cells. Around 320 gigabases of sequencing data and 70 million to 85 million unique TCR sequences were included in an early release covering roughly 600 HLA-typed donors. Of the 300 to 400 genotyped donors, around 81% fell in the genetic ancestry cluster associated with self-reported Caucasian donors. The study aimed to test whether cataloging public T cell receptors could reveal signatures of past pathogen exposure. Using immunosequencing, the study profiled T cell repertoires from roughly 650 subjects and related those repertoires to cytomegalovirus serostatus. Besides the first cohort of roughly 660 subjects, a separate validation cohort made up of 120 different subjects was used. To predict cytomegalovirus infection status, the study combined high-throughput TCR immunosequencing, statistical association of individual TCRs with disease status, and machine learning. A later analysis re-analyzed previously published TCR beta repertoires from approximately 670 donors and added high-resolution HLA genotyping to study TCR occurrence patterns. Rather than drawing on any new phenotypic data, the later analysis identified candidate immune exposures from TCR beta sequences and the way those sequences occurred across donors. In an earlier analysis of a few hundred of the donors, high-throughput TCR beta sequencing was used to judge whether each TCR beta V gene segment behaved as functional or pseudogenic. Donor age, sex, ethnicity and CMV serostatus were collected together with the repertoire data. Genome-wide SNP genotypes for about 65% of the 666 donors were used in a later genetic analysis, which treated that subset as a discovery cohort. Every discovery cohort repertoire had been produced on one sequencing platform. Class I and class II HLA loci were covered by the typing at four-digit resolution. The number of donors typed differed by locus, with 629-630 for A, B, C, DRB1 and DQB1, roughly 520 for DQA1, approximately 580 for DPA1, and some 450 for DPB1. Five DR-DQ haplotypes were treated as single units for association and clustering because of strong linkage in the cohort. On average, roughly 240,000 unique TCR beta nucleotide sequences were sequenced per donor among some 420 genotyped donors of the cohort, with 15% to 20% of those sequences being non-productive. The study at large found these results: An association between a missense DCLRE1C variant and V-gene and J-gene trimming of TCR beta chains was found in a later genetic analysis and replicated in an independent cohort. A further reported finding was that TCR beta sequences accurately predicted the HLA-A and HLA-B alleles for most subjects in the first cohort. Because HLA typing was unavailable for some donors at each locus, only the typed subset was used in association tests. Compared with equally common non-associated chains, HLA-associated TCR beta chains in a later analysis were more clonally expanded and had lower generation probabilities. Most TCR sequences were seen in very few donors, while some public TCRs were found in many individuals. The study gave a list of some 150 TCR beta chains associated with cytomegalovirus. When HLA alleles, especially DR and DQ, strongly co-occurred, TCR associations were difficult to assign to individual alleles. In this cohort, only TCR beta chains were sequenced, and detectable features were limited by the absence of alpha or paired-chain data. A few of the identified cytomegalovirus-associated TCR beta chains were confirmed in vitro to be specific for cytomegalovirus antigens. A group of highly shared sequence variants was considered likely to be a technical artifact of the sequencing pipeline. According to a later genetic analysis, donors in an Asian-associated ancestry cluster had fewer N-insertions in productive TCRs than the roughly 700-donor mean. Because counts were too low, about 15 rarely observed V segments, including chromosome 9 orphons, were left out of the earlier analysis of about 500 of the donors. According to a later analysis, TCR association rates differed among HLA loci, with DRB1 alleles showing the most associated TCRs and HLA-C alleles showing the fewest. An earlier analysis of approximately 500 of the donors showed that most TCR beta V segments appeared in productive rearrangements either about 87% or about 30% of the time, which broadly matched IMGT annotations. The classifier was reported to diagnose cytomegalovirus status with high specificity and sensitivity in both the original cohort and the validation cohort. CMV serostatus was the only immune exposure information available for the cohort. The authors suggested that the approach could potentially be generalized to other disease states and immunological phenotypes. Linkage disequilibrium might explain the correlated functional status among segregating V segments, but an unknown experimental factor could not be excluded. Most CMV-associated TCR beta chains appeared to be HLA-restricted in a later analysis, and the HLA associations seemed to be driven largely by CMV exposure. Several of the top co-occurrence clusters appeared to be linked to parvovirus B19, influenza, CMV and Epstein-Barr virus, according to a later analysis. In a later analysis, some 17,000 TCR beta sequences were associated with specific HLA alleles at a false discovery rate of 0.05. The presence/absence analyses assumed that sequencing depth was roughly uniform across donors, and that assumption may not be true.

The library was prepared using the immunoSEQ multiplex PCR assay. For the multiplex PCR, a mixture combining 60 forward primers for TCR Vbeta segments and 13 reverse primers for TCR Jbeta segments was used. The CDR3 region of rearranged TCR beta genes was amplified from genomic DNA with a multiplex PCR assay. The Illumina HiSeq System was used to sequence the amplified TCR beta libraries as 87-base-pair reads. The authors' pipeline ran thus. A later analysis tallied tens of millions of unique TCR beta chains across the 600 to 700 repertoires, and some 10 million of those chains were shared by two or more donors. Raw reads were error-corrected and collapsed into unique sequences by a nearest-neighbor algorithm in which closely related sequences were merged to remove PCR and sequencing errors. V, D and J gene segments were assigned by aligning CDR3 sequences to IMGT reference sequences. For a sequence to be retained, at least a six-nucleotide match to both a V gene segment and a J gene segment was required. Rearrangements were classified as productive when the CDR3 lacked stop codons and remained in frame with V and J, and all other rearrangements were classified as non-productive. Following IMGT convention, CDR3 was defined as the stretch from the second conserved V-encoded cysteine to the conserved J-encoded phenylalanine. The earlier analysis of 500 to 650 of the donors excluded any sequence lacking an unambiguous match to a single V gene segment. An earlier analysis of several hundred of the donors classified V segments as functional when productive rearrangements were above 56.7% and as segregating when the standard deviation between donors was above 5%. A statistical classification framework was built for diagnosing cytomegalovirus status from the catalog of TCR beta chain sequences. In a later analysis, V and J genes were assigned by comparing TCR nucleotide sequences against IMGT/GENE-DB human TR gene sequences. The TCRdist pipeline was used in a later analysis to assign CDR3 sequences and most-parsimonious VDJ recombination scenarios. In a later analysis, each TCR beta chain was defined by its CDR3 amino acid sequence together with its V-gene family, and reads lacking a unique V-gene family were excluded. As a way to deal with suspected cross-contamination and a sequencing artifact, a later analysis dropped under 600 nucleotide sequences that were highly shared and had low generation probability. For each public chain, a later analysis derived a clonal expansion index from normalized ranks of inferred template counts within each repertoire. In a later analysis, generation probabilities were computed using a VDJ recombination model fitted to out-of-frame rearrangements, and the results were checked against IGoR. In a later analysis, hypergeometric tests were used to score TCR-TCR, TCR-HLA and TCR-CMV co-occurrence, with a repertoire-size bias correction applied to TCR pairs. False discovery rates were estimated in a later analysis by permuting HLA or CMV assignments 20 times. A later analysis grouped co-occurring TCRs with DBSCAN, adding TCRdist sequence similarity when clustering within HLA-allele-positive subsets. Repertoires with fewer than 30,000 or more than 120,000 public chains, plus five repertoires with anomalous nucleotide sharing, were excluded from co-occurrence clustering. The immuneACCESS repertoire file appears here via TCRdb, limited to in-frame rearrangements. These files lack a portion of the clones; in checked studies, under half of the deficit traces to unresolved V genes, and the cause of the others is not known. The V and J calls and clone size come from that table; D and trimming were worked out from the DNA. The sample's table lists a count of 150,000 or so clones. The top ten hold 2.1% of the sample.

The cohort was made up of around 720 healthy bone marrow donors. All cohort members were sampled while nominally healthy, although unrecorded immune exposures were likely present. The donor was CMV seronegative and belonged to the group of approximately 320 seronegative cohort members. Every donor gave a peripheral blood sample, and the peripheral blood mononuclear cells from that sample were used for TCR beta sequencing. The Qiagen DNeasy Blood Extraction Kit was used to extract genomic DNA from the blood cell samples. Sequences were obtained from PBMCs. This TCR was sampled from a man aged 30 to 45 in good health and CMV-seronegative.

The CDR3 region: CASKPEGNTIYF. The nucleotide sequence reads as follows: TGTGCCAGCAAACCCGAGGGAAACACCATATATTTT. The rearrangement joined TRBV9 to TRBJ1-3, with the D gene too uncertain to name. Based on the germline V gene, the CDR1 and CDR2 sequences are SGDLS and YYNGEE. Cut back by 6 bases and 4 bases, the V and J ends lie 8 bases apart. Inclusive of the bounding cysteine and phenylalanine, the CDR3 is 12 residues long. Kept here is only the CDR3 DNA, which spans 36 bases and is read in frame from base 1.